Reported below is one T cell receptor (beta chain). The record originates from a study of blood T cell repertoires in COVID-19. Study summary: The study drew acute and convalescent COVID-19 samples from the United States, Italy and Spain.

Clones were read by immunoSEQ multiplex PCR, and TCRdb kept only the in-frame ones, dropping some. The repertoire holds around 180,000 clones, with about 83% as singletons. The sequence derives from a person aged 65 to 85 with COVID-19, enrolled during active disease. The sequenced sample consisted of peripheral blood.

Here the CDR3 reads CASSESGTAVLGELFF. CDR3 sequence (DNA): TGTGCCAGCAGCGAAAGCGGGACCGCCGTGTTGGGGGAGCTGTTTTTT. The genes are TRBV7-3 and TRBJ2-2; 7 bases map to TRBD2. This CDR3 has 16 amino acids. Losses at the gene ends were 5 bases for V and 8 bases for J; bases not matched to a gene: 14. The V gene's germline CDR1 is SGHTA and CDR2 FQGTGA.